This T cell receptor (beta chain) came from a study of chemoradiotherapy in HPV16-positive cancers (dated by TCRdb to between 2021 and 2023). The study in broad terms: Candidate HPV-specific T-cell clones and common TCR motifs were defined by functional T-cell assays performed on cells from two HPV16-positive patients. The study set out to ask whether T-cell immunity against the HPV oncoproteins E6 and E7 changes over the course of chemoradiotherapy and whether that immunity affects survival. The candidate HPV-specific TCRs and motifs were then tracked in TCR repertoires from 80 to 95 patients with HPV-related cancers.

Library creation used the immunoSEQ multiplex PCR assay. The clones in this table, taken by TCRdb from immuneACCESS, are in-frame only. Not every clone is retained; where verified, under half of the shortfall comes from an unresolved V gene, and the cause of the rest is unknown. This sample lists several thousand clones; approximately 79% were detected once. The ten largest clonotypes hold around 9.2% of the sample. Because repertoires were sampled repeatedly during chemoradiotherapy, clonal expansion in the tumor microenvironment could be followed. With respect to this clone: Its specific antigen is unknown. No much larger clone is present one base from it, and per-base qualities are unavailable.

What the research found in general, with its limitations: The functional definition of HPV-specific T cells came from only a couple of HPV16-positive patients, and the survival association was reported for HPV16-positive patients. Among HPV16-positive patients, expansion of HPV-responsive T cells during chemoradiotherapy was associated with better recurrence-free survival. Expansion of candidate HPV-specific clones and E7-related TCR motifs was observed in the tumor microenvironment during treatment, whereas no such expansion was observed for non-HPV-specific T cells.

Counted from cysteine to phenylalanine, this CDR3 has 14 amino acids. Solely the CDR3 DNA is kept, with 42 bases framed from the first base. CDR1 GTSNPN and CDR2 SVGIG were looked up in the germline V gene (reference sequence). V is cut back by 0 bases and J by 8 bases, with 6 bases in the junction unmatched. This receptor chain uses TRBV30 and TRBJ2-2; 7 central bases correspond to TRBD2. Sample collection was performed from a patient who underwent chemoradiotherapy. The sequence derives from a human donor with HPV-associated anogenital cancer. The CDR3 loop reads CAWSVAGVGGELFF. The DNA reads TGTGCCTGGAGTGTCGCGGGAGTCGGTGGGGAGCTGTTTTTT.